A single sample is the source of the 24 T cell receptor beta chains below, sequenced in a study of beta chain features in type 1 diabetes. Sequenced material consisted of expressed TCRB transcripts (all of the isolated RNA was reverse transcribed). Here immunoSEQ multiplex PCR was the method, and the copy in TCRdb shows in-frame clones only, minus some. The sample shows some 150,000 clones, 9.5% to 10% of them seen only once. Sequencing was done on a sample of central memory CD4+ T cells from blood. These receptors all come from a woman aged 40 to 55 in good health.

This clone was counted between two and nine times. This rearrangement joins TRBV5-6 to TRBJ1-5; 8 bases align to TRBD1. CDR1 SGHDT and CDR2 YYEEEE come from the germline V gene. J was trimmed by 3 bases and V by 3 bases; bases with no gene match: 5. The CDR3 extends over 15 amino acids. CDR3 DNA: TGTGCCAGCAGCTGGGGACAGGATAACAATCAGCCCCAGCATTTT. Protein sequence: CASSWGQDNNQPQHF. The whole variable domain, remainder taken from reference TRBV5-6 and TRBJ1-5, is DAGVTQSPTHLIKTRGQQVTLRCSPKSGHDTVSWYQQALGQGPQFIFQYYEEEERQRGNFPDRFSGHQFPNYSSELNVNALLLGDSALYLCASSWGQDNNQPQHFGDGTRLSIL.

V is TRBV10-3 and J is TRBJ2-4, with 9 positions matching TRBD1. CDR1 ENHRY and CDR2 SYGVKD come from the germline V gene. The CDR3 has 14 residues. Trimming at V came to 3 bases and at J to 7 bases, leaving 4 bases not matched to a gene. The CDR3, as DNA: TGTGCCATCAGTGAAACAGGGGGCATGAACATTCAGTACTTC. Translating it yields CAISETGGMNIQYF.

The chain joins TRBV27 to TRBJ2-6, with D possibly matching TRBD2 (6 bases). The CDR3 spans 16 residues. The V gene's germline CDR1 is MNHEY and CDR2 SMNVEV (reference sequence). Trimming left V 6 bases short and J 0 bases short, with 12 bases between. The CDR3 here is CASRPGGISGANVLTF. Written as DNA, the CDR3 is TGTGCCAGCAGGCCGGGCGGGATCTCTGGGGCCAACGTCCTGACTTTC.

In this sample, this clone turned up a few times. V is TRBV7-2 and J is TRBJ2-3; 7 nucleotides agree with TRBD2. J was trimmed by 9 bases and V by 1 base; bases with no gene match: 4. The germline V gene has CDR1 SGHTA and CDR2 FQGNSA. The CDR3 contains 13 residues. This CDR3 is CASSLDRGDTQYF. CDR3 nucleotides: TGTGCCAGCAGCTTAGATCGGGGGGACACGCAGTATTTT.

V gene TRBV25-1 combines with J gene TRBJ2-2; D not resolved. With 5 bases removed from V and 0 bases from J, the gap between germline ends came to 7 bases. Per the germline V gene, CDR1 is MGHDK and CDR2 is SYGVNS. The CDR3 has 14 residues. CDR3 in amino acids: CASSTETNTGELFF. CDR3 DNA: TGTGCCAGCAGTACAGAAACGAACACCGGGGAGCTGTTTTTT.

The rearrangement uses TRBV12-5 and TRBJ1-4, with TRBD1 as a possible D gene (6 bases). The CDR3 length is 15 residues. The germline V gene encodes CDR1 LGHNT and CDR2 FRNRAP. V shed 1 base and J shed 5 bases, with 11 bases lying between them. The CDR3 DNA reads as TGTGCTAGTGGTTTGGAGGGGACAAGGAATGAAAAACTGTTTTTT. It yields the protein CASGLEGTRNEKLFF.

The CDR3 DNA sequence: TGTGCCAGCAGCCCCGGCGGGGCGGGGGGCCGGGAGACCCAGTACTTC. It yields the protein CASSPGGAGGRETQYF. V usage is TRBV11-2 and J usage is TRBJ2-5, with TRBD2 matching over 8 bases. Trimming at V came to 5 bases and at J to 5 bases, leaving 13 bases not matched to a gene. The CDR3 loop spans 16 amino acids. Germline V CDR1 and CDR2: SGHAT, FQNNGV.

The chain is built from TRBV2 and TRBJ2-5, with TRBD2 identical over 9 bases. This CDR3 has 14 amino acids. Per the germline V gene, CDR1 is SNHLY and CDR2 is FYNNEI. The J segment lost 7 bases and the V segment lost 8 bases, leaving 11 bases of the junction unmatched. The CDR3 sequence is CASFSGAGGGTQYF. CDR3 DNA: TGTGCCAGCTTCTCTGGAGCGGGGGGCGGGACCCAGTACTTC.

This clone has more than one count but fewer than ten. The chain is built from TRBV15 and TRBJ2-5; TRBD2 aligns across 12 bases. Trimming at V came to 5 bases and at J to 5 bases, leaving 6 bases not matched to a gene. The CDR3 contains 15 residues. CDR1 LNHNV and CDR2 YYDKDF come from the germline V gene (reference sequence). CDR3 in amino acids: CATSPRTSGEETQYF. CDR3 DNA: TGTGCCACCAGCCCTCGGACTAGCGGGGAGGAGACCCAGTACTTC.

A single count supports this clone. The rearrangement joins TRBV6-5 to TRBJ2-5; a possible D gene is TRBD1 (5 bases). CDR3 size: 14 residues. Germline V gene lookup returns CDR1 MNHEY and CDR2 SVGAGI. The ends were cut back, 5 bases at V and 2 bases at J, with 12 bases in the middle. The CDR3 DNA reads TGTGCCAGCAGTCAGGGCTCTAGTCAAGAGACCCAGTACTTC. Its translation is CASSQGSSQETQYF.

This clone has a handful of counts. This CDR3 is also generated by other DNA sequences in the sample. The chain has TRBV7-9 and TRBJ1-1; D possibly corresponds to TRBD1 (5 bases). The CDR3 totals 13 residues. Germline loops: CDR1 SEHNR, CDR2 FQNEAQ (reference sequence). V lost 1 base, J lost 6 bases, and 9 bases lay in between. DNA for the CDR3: TGTGCCAGCAGCTTAGTCGGGGGGGCTGAAGCTTTCTTT. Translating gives CASSLVGGAEAFF.

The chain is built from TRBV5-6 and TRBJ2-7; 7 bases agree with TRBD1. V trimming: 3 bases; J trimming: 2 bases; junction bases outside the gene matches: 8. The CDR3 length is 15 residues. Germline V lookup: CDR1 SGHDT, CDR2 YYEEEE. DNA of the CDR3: TGTGCCAGCAGCTCCCGGACAGGTACCCCCTACGAGCAGTACTTC. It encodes CASSSRTGTPYEQYF.

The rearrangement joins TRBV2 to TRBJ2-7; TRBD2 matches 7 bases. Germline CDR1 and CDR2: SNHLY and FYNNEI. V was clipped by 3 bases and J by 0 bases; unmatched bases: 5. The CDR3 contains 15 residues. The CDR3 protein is CASSEAGRGSYEQYF. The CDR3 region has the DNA TGTGCCAGCAGTGAGGCAGGGAGGGGCTCCTACGAGCAGTACTTC.

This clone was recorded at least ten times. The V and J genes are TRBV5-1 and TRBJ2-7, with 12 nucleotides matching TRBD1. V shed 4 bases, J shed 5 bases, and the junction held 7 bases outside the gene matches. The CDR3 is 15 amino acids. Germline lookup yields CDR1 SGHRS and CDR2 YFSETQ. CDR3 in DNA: TGCGCCAGCAGCGGGGGGACAGGGGGCCGGGACGAGCAGTACTTC. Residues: CASSGGTGGRDEQYF.

CDR3 sequence: CASSLVGQGEASPLHF. CDR3 nucleotides: TGCGCCAGCAGCTTGGTGGGACAGGGGGAGGCTTCACCCCTCCACTTT. The chain couples TRBV5-1 to TRBJ1-6; 11 positions agree with TRBD1. The CDR3 is made up of 16 amino acids. Germline CDR1 and CDR2: SGHRS and YFSETQ. Trimming at V came to 0 bases and at J to 9 bases, leaving 5 bases not matched to a gene.

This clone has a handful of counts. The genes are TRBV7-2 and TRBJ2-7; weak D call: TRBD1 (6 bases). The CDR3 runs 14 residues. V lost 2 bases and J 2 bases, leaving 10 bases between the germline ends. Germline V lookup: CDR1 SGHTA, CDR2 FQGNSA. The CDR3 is CASSLNQGPYEQYF. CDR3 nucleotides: TGTGCCAGCAGCTTAAATCAGGGGCCCTACGAGCAGTACTTC.

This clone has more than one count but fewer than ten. Here the CDR3 DNA reads TGTGCCAGCAGCTTAGGAAGCGACACTGAAGCTTTCTTT. As protein: CASSLGSDTEAFF. The gene calls are TRBV7-2 and TRBJ1-1; D gene uncertain. The CDR3 sequence is 13 residues long. Trimming took off 1 base at V and 3 bases at J, with 6 bases between the two ends. CDR1 and CDR2 (germline): SGHTA, FQGNSA.

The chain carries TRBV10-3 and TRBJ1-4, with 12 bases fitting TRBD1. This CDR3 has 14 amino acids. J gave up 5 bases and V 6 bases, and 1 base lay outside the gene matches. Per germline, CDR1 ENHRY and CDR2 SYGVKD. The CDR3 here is CAIRGTGGNEKLFF. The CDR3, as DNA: TGTGCCATCAGGGGGACAGGGGGCAATGAAAAACTGTTTTTT.

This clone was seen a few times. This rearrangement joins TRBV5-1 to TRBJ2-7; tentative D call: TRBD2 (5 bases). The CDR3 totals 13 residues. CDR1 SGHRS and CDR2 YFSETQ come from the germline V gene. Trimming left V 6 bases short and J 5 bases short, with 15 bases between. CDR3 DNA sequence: TGCGCCAGCACGGGATCTGACTACAACGAGCAGTACTTC. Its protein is CASTGSDYNEQYF.

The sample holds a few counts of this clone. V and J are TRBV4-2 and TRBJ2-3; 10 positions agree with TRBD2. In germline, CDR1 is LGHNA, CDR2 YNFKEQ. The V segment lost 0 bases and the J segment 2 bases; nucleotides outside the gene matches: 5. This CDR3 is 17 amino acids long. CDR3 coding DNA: TGTGCCAGCAGCCAAGATTGGGGACTAGCGAACACAGATACGCAGTATTTT. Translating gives CASSQDWGLANTDTQYF.

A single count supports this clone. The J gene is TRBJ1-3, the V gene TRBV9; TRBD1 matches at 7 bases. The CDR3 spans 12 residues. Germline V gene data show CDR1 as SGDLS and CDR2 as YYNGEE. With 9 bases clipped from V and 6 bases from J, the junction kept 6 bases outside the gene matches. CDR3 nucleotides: TGTGCCAACACAGGGGAGGAAAACACCATATATTTT. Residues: CANTGEENTIYF.

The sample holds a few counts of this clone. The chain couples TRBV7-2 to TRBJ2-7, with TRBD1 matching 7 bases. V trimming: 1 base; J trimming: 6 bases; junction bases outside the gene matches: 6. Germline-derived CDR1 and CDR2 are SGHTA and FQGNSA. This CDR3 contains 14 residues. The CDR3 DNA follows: TGTGCCAGCAGCTTAGTAGGGGGCTCTGGCGAGCAGTACTTC. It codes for CASSLVGGSGEQYF.

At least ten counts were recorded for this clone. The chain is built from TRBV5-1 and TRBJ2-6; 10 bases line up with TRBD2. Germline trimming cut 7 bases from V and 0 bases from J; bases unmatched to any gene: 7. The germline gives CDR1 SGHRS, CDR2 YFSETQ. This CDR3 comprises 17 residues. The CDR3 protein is CASLPSGGNSGANVLTF. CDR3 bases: TGCGCCAGCCTACCTAGCGGGGGTAACTCTGGGGCCAACGTCCTGACTTTC. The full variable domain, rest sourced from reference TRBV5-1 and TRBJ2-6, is KAGVTQTPRYLIKTRGQQVTLSCSPISGHRSVSWYQQTPGQGLQFLFEYFSETQRNKGNFPGRFSGRQFSNSRSEMNVSTLELGDSALYLCASLPSGGNSGANVLTFGAGSRLTVL.

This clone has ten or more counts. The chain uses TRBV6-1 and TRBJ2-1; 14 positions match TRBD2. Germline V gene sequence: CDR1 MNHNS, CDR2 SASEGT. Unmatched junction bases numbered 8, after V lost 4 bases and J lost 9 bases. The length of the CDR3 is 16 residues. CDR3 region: CASSGYGLAGGGEQFF. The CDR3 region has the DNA TGTGCCAGCAGTGGATACGGACTAGCGGGGGGTGGTGAGCAGTTCTTC.